One sample yielded the 5 T cell receptor beta chains listed below, sequenced in a study of OX40 agonist ivuxolimab in advanced cancers. The method behind the library was the immunoSEQ multiplex PCR assay. TCRdb took over this immuneACCESS table, retaining in-frame rearrangements with V and J assigned. Such tables are incomplete; in checked studies, under half of the missing clones stem from an unresolved V gene, and the remainder is unexplained. The sample yields roughly 30,000 clones; about 90% were counted once. Of the sample, around 5% is held by the ten largest clones. The sequences come from CD4+ or CD8+ T cells sorted from blood, collected in a trial of the OX40 agonist ivuxolimab. Receptor source: an adult with an advanced solid tumor such as melanoma, head and neck, liver or kidney cancer.

The J gene is TRBJ1-1, the V gene TRBV28; D ambiguous. The germline V gene encodes CDR1 MDHEN and CDR2 SYDVKM. The length of the CDR3 is 11 residues. Deletions cut 5 bases from V and 5 bases from J, with 6 bases between. DNA of the CDR3: TGTGCCAGCAGTAAAGGGACTGAAGCTTTCTTT. As protein: CASSKGTEAFF.

This CDR3 is CSVEGSSGSSYEQYF. DNA of the CDR3: TGCAGCGTTGAAGGGTCTAGCGGGTCCTCCTACGAGCAGTACTTC. The chain couples TRBV29-1 to TRBJ2-7, with TRBD2 matching over 8 bases. CDR3 length: 15 residues. The germline CDR1 and CDR2 sequences are SQVTM and ANQGSEA. Trimming cost V 1 base and J 0 bases; bases outside gene matches: 5.

The V call is TRBV28, the J call TRBJ1-2, with D tentatively TRBD1 (5 bases). Trimming removed 3 bases from V and 3 bases from J, with 17 bases in between. The CDR3 loop spans 16 amino acids. The germline CDR1 and CDR2 sequences are MDHEN and SYDVKM. The CDR3 DNA sequence: TGTGCCAGCAGTTTCCGTACCCAGGGATTCGACTATGGCTACACCTTC. This sequence encodes CASSFRTQGFDYGYTF.

This chain joins TRBV7-9 and TRBJ2-2; 7 bases align to TRBD1. The CDR3 runs to 17 residues. CDR1 and CDR2 (germline): SEHNR, FQNEAQ (reference sequence). The junction had 7 bases not matched to a gene; V was cut back by 1 base and J by 2 bases. The CDR3 DNA reads as TGTGCCAGCAGCTTAGATTGGGACAGAAGAAACACCGGGGAGCTGTTTTTT. This sequence encodes CASSLDWDRRNTGELFF.

The genes are TRBV6-1 and TRBJ2-2; D unresolved. CDR3 size: 14 residues. Trimming stripped 3 bases from V and 4 bases from J, with 9 bases between. Looked up from germline, CDR1 is MNHNS and CDR2 is SASEGT. The CDR3 region has the DNA TGTGCCAGCAGTGAGACTGGTCCCACCGGGGAGCTGTTTTTT. It encodes CASSETGPTGELFF.